Detailed here is one T cell receptor beta chain. The antigen is undetermined. The data stem from a study of T cell responses to AZD1222 COVID-19 vaccine. This CDR3 is built from 11 residues. V was clipped by 2 bases and J by 5 bases, with 0 bases between them. CDR1 and CDR2 from the germline V gene are LGHDT and YNNKEL (reference sequence). Findings of the study overall: Nearly half of unique spike-specific TCRs reportedly avoided B.1.351 and B.1.1.7 mutated regions. Donors were largely white British and mainly female; clonal diversity was possibly underestimated. Baseline antibody screening turned up just a handful of seropositive AZD1222 recipients. None of the repertoires were sampled until the peak T cell response had passed.

TCRdb's table, derived via immunoSEQ multiplex PCR, lists solely in-frame clones and lacks some. The sample holds 99,000 or so clones, around nine tenths seen once. This chain uses TRBV3-1 (or the pseudogene TRBV3-2) with TRBJ2-2; D remains ambiguous. The sequence came from an adult in good health. The sample consisted of peripheral blood, taken on day 0 of AZD1222 vaccination. CDR3 coding DNA: TGTGCCAGCAGCCAAACCGGGGAGCTGTTTTTT. Translation: CASSQTGELFF.